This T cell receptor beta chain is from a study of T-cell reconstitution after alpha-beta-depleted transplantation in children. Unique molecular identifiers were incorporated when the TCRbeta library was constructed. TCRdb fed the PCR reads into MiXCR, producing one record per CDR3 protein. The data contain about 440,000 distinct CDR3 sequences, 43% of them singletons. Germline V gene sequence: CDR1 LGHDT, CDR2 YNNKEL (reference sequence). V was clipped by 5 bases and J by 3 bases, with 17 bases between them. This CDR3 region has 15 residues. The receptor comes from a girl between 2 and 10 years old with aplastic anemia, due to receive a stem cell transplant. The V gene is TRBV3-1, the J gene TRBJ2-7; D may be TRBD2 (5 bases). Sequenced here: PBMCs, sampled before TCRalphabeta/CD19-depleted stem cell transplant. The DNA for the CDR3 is TGTGCCAGCAGCTTCGGCGGAGGCGAGTACTACGAGCAGTACTTC. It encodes CASSFGGGEYYEQYF.